This T cell receptor (beta chain) emerged from a study of T cell repertoires in aging, cancer and after chemotherapy. The overall study: The full dataset contained 9.1 million or so TCR reads.

This clonotype was seen only a few times. Its antigen is unknown. TRB rearrangements spanning V, D and J were amplified using mixed TRB-A/B primers. TCRdb re-analysed the multiplex PCR reads in MiXCR, keeping a single row per CDR3 protein. Found here are a few thousand distinct CDR3 sequences, 30% to 40% of them singletons; the top ten hold roughly 27%. CDR1 is ENHRY, CDR2 SYGVKD, per germline. The CDR3 extends over 15 amino acids. V was pared by 3 bases and J by 4 bases, with 7 bases of the junction left unmatched. Whole-study findings and limits: Healthy donors lost TCR diversity with age mainly through richness, cancer patients through richness and evenness. Rebound thymic output was suggested by rising median generation probability during chemotherapy in each cancer cohort. These repertoire data do not allow conclusions about immunological memory after chemotherapy.

The template was genomic DNA from peripheral blood, not RNA. The specimen sequenced was blood. The chain is built from TRBV10-3 and TRBJ2-7; 9 nucleotides align to TRBD1. This clonotype originated in a human donor with a solid tumor. The CDR3 DNA follows: TGTGCCATCAGTGACTCCGGGACAGGGAGGTACGAGCAGTACTTC. Translation gives CAISDSGTGRYEQYF.